This section outlines one T cell receptor beta chain sequence together with its context. Its antigen is unknown. The CDR3 has 14 amino acids. Germline CDR1 and CDR2: GTSNPN and SVGIG (reference sequence). The V gene end was trimmed by 5 bases and the J gene end by 7 bases; junction bases not matched to a gene: 10. This entry belongs to a study of beta chain features in type 1 diabetes. Reverse transcription of all isolated RNA meant that expressed TCRB transcripts were sequenced. This table comes from immunoSEQ multiplex PCR, and its TCRdb copy is limited to in-frame clones, with some not included. This sample yields hundreds of thousands of clones, of which around 12% are seen a single time; about 0.018% belongs to the top ten. Findings and caveats of the study: A moderate, significant TCRB CDR3 shortening appeared in type 1 diabetes across four CD4+ subsets.

Sequencing was done on a sample of naive CD4+ T cells from blood. The chain links TRBV30 to TRBJ2-1; 8 bases agree with TRBD1. The sequence derives from a man younger than 30 in good health. CDR3 nucleotides: TGTGCCTGGGGGACAGGTGGTTCTAGAAATGAGCAGTTCTTC. Amino acid sequence: CAWGTGGSRNEQFF.